These 20 T cell receptor beta chains originate from one sample sequenced in a study of blood T cell repertoires in COVID-19. Profiled with immunoSEQ multiplex PCR; TCRdb holds only in-frame clones, not every one. The table has 350,000 or so clones, more than 70% seen once. Material for sequencing was PBMCs or T cells enriched from blood (not recorded which). The source is a young woman who had been exposed to COVID-19.

This clone was seen a single time. V gene TRBV28 combines with J gene TRBJ1-2; no reliable D call. Trimming took 5 bases from V and 7 from J, leaving 20 bases between them. The CDR3 sequence is 15 residues long. CDR1 is MDHEN, CDR2 SYDVKM, per germline. The CDR3 spells CASSREPMEIFGYTF. In DNA, the CDR3 is TGTGCCAGCAGTCGGGAGCCGATGGAGATATTTGGCTACACCTTC.

The J gene is TRBJ2-2, the V gene TRBV18, with TRBD2 as a possible D gene (6 bases). The CDR3 sequence is 14 residues long. Looked up from germline, CDR1 is KGHSH and CDR2 is LQKENI. V was shortened by 0 bases and J by 9 bases, with 11 bases between the two germline ends. CDR3 loop: CASSPPGGIRELFF. Here the CDR3 DNA reads TGTGCCAGCTCACCACCGGGAGGCATCAGGGAGCTGTTTTTT.

The chain links TRBV2 to TRBJ2-1; TRBD2 matches at 12 bases. The trim removed 6 bases at V and 6 bases at J, leaving 12 bases unmatched. In germline, CDR1 is SNHLY, CDR2 FYNNEI. The CDR3 is 17 amino acids. The CDR3 region has the DNA TGTGCCAGCAGGAGGGGACTAGCGGGTGGGGGAGGCAATGAGCAGTTCTTC. It encodes CASRRGLAGGGGNEQFF.

The V gene is TRBV2, the J gene TRBJ2-5; D not resolved. The V end was cut by 3 bases, the J end by 2 bases, with 4 bases between. Germline CDR1 and CDR2: SNHLY and FYNNEI. The length of the CDR3 is 12 residues. Here the CDR3 DNA reads TGTGCCAGCAGTGACAGTCAAGAGACCCAGTACTTC. Amino acid sequence: CASSDSQETQYF.

J is TRBJ2-1 and V is TRBV11-2; TRBD2 aligns across 7 bases. The germline V gene has CDR1 SGHAT and CDR2 FQNNGV. The CDR3 length is 17 residues. Germline trimming cut 5 bases from V and 0 bases from J; bases unmatched to any gene: 10. Here the CDR3 DNA reads TGTGCCAGCAGCCCTTATGCGGGAGCCCCCTCCTACAATGAGCAGTTCTTC. Its protein product is CASSPYAGAPSYNEQFF.

This clone has just one count. The V and J genes are TRBV10-3 and TRBJ2-4; the match to TRBD2 covers 14 bases. The CDR3 extends over 19 amino acids. Germline V CDR1 and CDR2: ENHRY, SYGVKD. The J segment lost 1 base and the V segment lost 2 bases, leaving 7 bases of the junction unmatched. The CDR3 spells CAISEAGTSGRRAKNIQYF. The DNA for the CDR3 is TGTGCCATCAGTGAGGCGGGGACTAGCGGGAGAAGGGCCAAAAACATTCAGTACTTC.

The rearrangement links TRBV12-3 or TRBV12-4 to TRBJ1-1; D may be TRBD1 (6 bases). This CDR3 has 13 amino acids. The V end lost 3 bases, the J end lost 6 bases, and 11 bases lay between the germline ends. CDR3 sequence: CASSFGRGPEAFF. The CDR3 nucleotides read TGTGCCAGCAGTTTCGGCAGGGGCCCTGAAGCTTTCTTT.

The rearrangement joins TRBV28 to TRBJ1-2; 10 nucleotides match TRBD1. Per germline, CDR1 MDHEN and CDR2 SYDVKM. With V trimmed by 7 bases and J by 3 bases, 5 bases remained unmatched. The CDR3 loop spans 14 amino acids. Here the CDR3 reads CASTLGTGDYGYTF. The CDR3 region has the DNA TGTGCCAGCACCCTCGGGACAGGGGACTATGGCTACACCTTC.

This clone showed up just once. Other DNA sequences in the same sample also yield this CDR3. This sequence joins TRBV7-9 and TRBJ1-3; 9 bases agree with TRBD1. The V segment lost 5 bases and the J segment 2 bases; nucleotides outside the gene matches: 4. The CDR3 runs to 15 residues. Germline V gives CDR1 SEHNR, CDR2 FQNEAQ (reference sequence). CDR3 DNA: TGTGCCAGCAGCCAACAGGGGGCAGCTGGAAACACCATATATTTT. Translation: CASSQQGAAGNTIYF.

This chain joins TRBV5-1 and TRBJ1-6, with TRBD1 matching over 10 bases. CDR1 SGHRS and CDR2 YFSETQ come from the germline V gene. With V trimmed by 4 bases and J by 9 bases, 10 bases remained unmatched. This CDR3 has 16 amino acids. Here the CDR3 DNA reads TGCGCCAGCAGCACTGACGGACAGGGGGGCGGTTCACCCCTCCACTTT. This encodes CASSTDGQGGGSPLHF.

The chain links TRBV5-1 to TRBJ1-4; D unclear. Trimming shortened V by 7 bases and J by 5 bases, and 12 bases separated the two germline ends. This CDR3 is 13 amino acids long. CDR1 is SGHRS and CDR2 is YFSETQ in the germline V gene. CDR3 coding DNA: TGCGCCAGCGGACGGGATCTCAATGAAAAACTGTTTTTT. This encodes CASGRDLNEKLFF. Looking up the rest from reference TRBV5-1 and TRBJ1-4 gives the full variable domain: KAGVTQTPRYLIKTRGQQVTLSCSPISGHRSVSWYQQTPGQGLQFLFEYFSETQRNKGNFPGRFSGRQFSNSRSEMNVSTLELGDSALYLCASGRDLNEKLFFGSGTQLSVL.

This clone was counted once. CDR3 region: CASSIGSQGRSEQFF. The CDR3 coding sequence is TGTGCCAGTAGTATAGGTTCGCAGGGTCGGTCTGAGCAGTTCTTC. This rearrangement joins TRBV19 to TRBJ2-1; possibly TRBD1 for D (5 bases). This CDR3 comprises 15 residues. Germline V CDR1 and CDR2: LNHDA, SQIVND (reference sequence). V lost 1 base to trimming and J lost 9 bases, with 16 bases between them.

This chain's CDR3 is CASSPRTQTRNEQFF. The CDR3 nucleotides are TGTGCCAGCAGCCCCAGGACACAGACGAGGAATGAGCAGTTCTTC. The rearrangement uses TRBV7-3 and TRBJ2-1, with D possibly matching TRBD1 (5 bases). Germline V gives CDR1 SGHTA, CDR2 FQGTGA. The CDR3 length is 15 residues. Between the trimmed V and J ends, which lost 5 bases and 7 bases, there was a span of 18 bases. Full variable domain (remainder filled in from reference TRBV7-3 and TRBJ2-1): GAGVSQTPSNKVTEKGKYVELRCDPISGHTALYWYRQSLGQGPEFLIYFQGTGAADDSGLPNDRFFAVRPEGSVSTLKIQRTERGDSAVYLCASSPRTQTRNEQFFGPGTRLTVL.

The chain carries TRBV7-3 and TRBJ2-1; D not certain. CDR3 size: 13 residues. With 2 bases removed from V and 6 bases from J, the gap between germline ends came to 8 bases. The V gene's germline CDR1 is SGHTA and CDR2 FQGTGA. The CDR3 sequence is CASSLGAFNEQFF. In DNA, the CDR3 is TGTGCCAGCAGCTTAGGAGCTTTCAATGAGCAGTTCTTC.

V usage is TRBV28 and J usage is TRBJ2-1, with 10 bases identical to TRBD2. CDR3 length equals 15 residues. The junction had 9 bases not matched to a gene; V was cut back by 8 bases and J by 5 bases. In germline, CDR1 is MDHEN, CDR2 SYDVKM. CDR3 region: CASGMWTSGNNEQFF. The CDR3 coding sequence is TGTGCCAGCGGTATGTGGACTAGCGGAAACAATGAGCAGTTCTTC.

The chain uses TRBV7-3 and TRBJ2-7, with 10 bases identical to TRBD2. The V gene's germline CDR1 is SGHTA and CDR2 FQGTGA. The V segment lost 2 bases and the J segment 2 bases; nucleotides outside the gene matches: 3. This CDR3 contains 15 residues. CDR3: CASSLEAGGPYEQYF. For the CDR3, the DNA is TGTGCCAGCAGCTTAGAAGCGGGAGGGCCCTACGAGCAGTACTTC.

V gene TRBV28 combines with J gene TRBJ2-6, with D possibly matching TRBD2 (5 bases). The CDR3 is made up of 13 amino acids. CDR1 is MDHEN and CDR2 is SYDVKM in the germline V gene. V lost 7 bases to trimming and J lost 1 base, with 5 bases between them. The CDR3 nucleotides read TGTGCCAGCACGGGATCTGGGGCCAACGTCCTGACTTTC. Protein sequence: CASTGSGANVLTF.

The chain joins TRBV7-3 to TRBJ2-2; 7 nucleotides line up with TRBD2. Germline V CDR1 and CDR2: SGHTA, FQGTGA. Losses at the gene ends were 2 bases for V and 0 bases for J; bases not matched to a gene: 3. This CDR3 spans 16 amino acids. The CDR3, as DNA: TGTGCCAGCAGCTTAGTGGGAGGGCCGAACACCGGGGAGCTGTTTTTT. Encoded protein: CASSLVGGPNTGELFF.

This clone was seen just once. The V gene is TRBV30, the J gene TRBJ1-2, with 7 bases that match TRBD1. The J segment lost 3 bases and the V segment lost 0 bases, leaving 7 bases of the junction unmatched. There are 15 residues in the CDR3. Germline lookup yields CDR1 GTSNPN and CDR2 SVGIG (reference sequence). The CDR3 region has the DNA TGTGCCTGGAGTGTCATAGGGGGCGAGGACTATGGCTACACCTTC. It is translated as CAWSVIGGEDYGYTF.

The V and J genes are TRBV24-1 and TRBJ2-1, with 13 bases that match TRBD2. After removal of 1 base from V and 7 bases from J, the junction contained 6 bases not matched to a gene. Germline V gene lookup returns CDR1 KGHDR and CDR2 SFDVKD. CDR3 length equals 17 residues. As DNA, the CDR3 is TGTGCCACCAGTGATTTACCGGGACTAGCGGGAAGGAATGAGCAGTTCTTC. Its translation: CATSDLPGLAGRNEQFF.